This T cell receptor beta chain came from a study of T cells after somatic rescue of genetic block. V shed 5 bases and J shed 3 bases, with 8 bases lying between them. Germline-derived CDR1 and CDR2 are SGHTA and FQGNSA. This CDR3 region has 12 residues. TCRdb keeps only in-frame clones here, not all; method: immunoSEQ multiplex PCR. This sample yields some 8,000 clones, of which around 85% are seen a single time; about 25% belongs to the top ten. J is TRBJ2-7 and V is TRBV7-2; D is uncertain. The origin of this receptor is a boy younger than 18. Sequencing used peripheral blood mononuclear cells (PBMCs). In DNA form, the CDR3 reads TGTGCCAGCAGCCGCGAAAGCTACGAGCAGTACTTC. Its protein product is CASSRESYEQYF.